This record concerns one T cell receptor beta chain sequence. This clonotype was observed a few times. It lacks a known antigen. There are no base qualities to consult, and no much larger clone falls within one base. Set within a cohort of healthcare workers in London, UK, this nested case-control study involved weekly PCR testing of nasopharyngeal swabs along with blood sampling. Between 23 and 31 March 2020, the week of the UK lockdown, healthcare workers were enrolled and then followed up weekly for as long as 16 weeks. This sample was taken from a study of early T cells in non-severe SARS-CoV-2 infection listed by TCRdb under 2021. Background on the whole study: Because TCR sequencing was done on bulk RNA from unsorted whole blood, the alpha and beta chains could not be paired. The investigation overall reported the following: Matching against VDJdb was skewed toward anti-spike CD8 responses, likely underestimated virus-specific expansions, and missed private and CD4 specificities.

The library relied on 5' RACE. Sequencing was performed on a NextSeq 500. In the TCR library protocol, unique molecular identifiers were attached to individual cDNA molecules to correct for PCR bias and sequencing error. Both TCR alpha and beta chains were sequenced, and tight co-correlation was observed between alpha and beta sequence abundances in each sample. The source study handled its data this way. Decombinator V4 was used to perform V gene, J gene and CDR3 annotation of TCR sequences. TCRs were defined as expanded if a significant change between any two time points was detected under a Poisson model with p below 0.0001. TCR abundances were normalised to the total number of TCRs sequenced per sample and expressed as counts per million. VDJdb, accessed 1 November 2021, was searched for CMV, EBV and SARS-CoV-2 annotated TCRs, with TCRs annotated for multiple antigens excluded. TCRdb redid the processing of the public reads, applying fastp at Q25 and MiXCR, and retained in-frame beta chains. Each CDR3 protein appears once, grouped with its most common genes and DNA. TCRdb, rather than the study authors, made the V and J calls. The sample table lists 85,000 to 90,000 distinct CDR3 sequences, 13% to 15% of them with a count of one. The ten biggest clones cover roughly 6.4% of the sample.

The clonotype comes from an adult who was a healthcare worker with PCR-confirmed SARS-CoV-2 infection or an uninfected control (not recorded which). The source material was whole blood.

CDR3 loop: CASSSQFTATGANVLTF. The bases read TGTGCCAGCAGCTCCCAATTTACAGCGACTGGGGCCAACGTCCTGACTTTC. The V gene is TRBV11-3 and the J gene is TRBJ2-6; no D segment can be confidently identified. The CDR3 covers 17 residues, taking in both the cysteine and the phenylalanine. Only the CDR3 DNA stays, 51 bases, in frame from base 1. V and J lose 4 bases and 2 bases, and a span of 15 bases separates them. Per the germline V gene, SGHNT is the CDR1 and YENEEA is the CDR2.